What follows is one T cell receptor beta chain and its context. This sample is drawn from a study of blood T cell repertoires in COVID-19. Across the study: There were acute and convalescent COVID-19 samples, and they came from the United States, Italy and Spain. The cDNA or gDNA used as material had been derived from T cells, B-cell-depleted T cells, or PBMCs.

This CDR3 spans 13 amino acids. Trimming removed 5 bases at V and 8 bases at J, with 15 bases between. Germline CDR1 SGHAT, CDR2 FQNNGV. Original methodology: Amplification of reference gene primers provided the estimated nucleated cell counts. Libraries were prepared by immunoSEQ multiplex PCR; TCRdb keeps only in-frame clonotypes and omits some of them. D and trimming were read from the DNA, whereas the V and J calls and clone size are those reported in that table. The sample lists approximately 240,000 clones; around 82% were seen once. Sequencing was performed on peripheral blood. J is TRBJ1-2 and V is TRBV11-2; possible D gene TRBD1, 5 bases. The source of this sequence is an elderly woman with active or convalescent COVID-19. The CDR3 nucleotides read TGTGCCAGCAGCGCATTTACAGGAGAGGGCTACACCTTC. Its protein product is CASSAFTGEGYTF.